These T cell receptor beta chains were read from a single sample in a study of blood T cells in healthy people across ages. Via MiXCR, TCRdb re-called the 5' RACE reads, giving one row per CDR3 protein. The profile shows about 1,400,000 distinct CDR3 sequences, approximately 40% of them singletons. The specimen was blood. Every receptor here comes from a woman aged 18-29 years in good health. Both conserved end residues are part of each CDR3. Each record gives: clone size, V gene, J gene, D gene, CDR3 protein, CDR3 DNA. A D gene is named only where the DNA matches it firmly. A clone size is listed for some rows: how often the clone was seen (once, few, many), or a class if it is expanded.

clone size: few
V gene: TRBV7-9
J gene: TRBJ1-1
D gene: NA
CDR3 protein: CASSLLGETEAFF
CDR3 DNA: TGTGCCAGCAGCCTCCTGGGGGAGACTGAAGCTTTCTTT

clone size: NA
V gene: TRBV20-1
J gene: TRBJ2-3
D gene: TRBD2
CDR3 protein: CSARFAGGVDTQYF
CDR3 DNA: TGCAGTGCTAGGTTTGCGGGAGGGGTAGATACGCAGTATTTT

clone size: NA
V gene: TRBV21-1
J gene: TRBJ2-6
D gene: NA
CDR3 protein: CASSKDGSRFSGANVLTF
CDR3 DNA: TGTGCCAGCAGCAAAGACGGCAGTCGATTTTCTGGGGCCAACGTCCTGACTTTC

clone size: NA
V gene: TRBV27
J gene: TRBJ1-5
D gene: TRBD1
CDR3 protein: CASSYSGGGQPQHF
CDR3 DNA: TGTGCCAGCAGTTATTCAGGGGGAGGTCAGCCCCAGCATTTT

clone size: NA
V gene: TRBV5-1
J gene: TRBJ2-1
D gene: NA
CDR3 protein: CASSTVPNEQFF
CDR3 DNA: TGCGCCAGCAGCACAGTACCCAATGAGCAGTTCTTC

clone size: NA
V gene: TRBV20-1
J gene: TRBJ2-7
D gene: TRBD1
CDR3 protein: CSASYRGLIEEHYF
CDR3 DNA: TGCAGTGCTAGTTACAGGGGGCTTATTGAGGAGCATTACTTC

clone size: NA
V gene: TRBV12-3/TRBV12-4
J gene: TRBJ2-1
D gene: NA
CDR3 protein: CASSPRMRQFF
CDR3 DNA: TGTGCCAGCAGCCCCCGGATGCGGCAGTTCTTC

clone size: NA
V gene: TRBV2
J gene: TRBJ1-1
D gene: NA
CDR3 protein: CASRPRKDQEAFF
CDR3 DNA: TGTGCCAGCAGACCCCGAAAGGACCAGGAAGCTTTCTTT

clone size: few
V gene: TRBV7-6
J gene: TRBJ1-5
D gene: NA
CDR3 protein: CASSLALIGTHYKPQHF
CDR3 DNA: TGTGCCAGCAGCTTAGCGCTAATCGGGACACACTACAAGCCCCAGCATTTT

clone size: few
V gene: TRBV10-3
J gene: TRBJ2-2
D gene: NA
CDR3 protein: CAISTGRTGELFF
CDR3 DNA: TGTGCCATCAGTACAGGTCGGACCGGGGAGCTGTTTTTT

clone size: few
V gene: TRBV7-9
J gene: TRBJ1-6
D gene: NA
CDR3 protein: CASRDAGTHNSPLHF
CDR3 DNA: TGTGCCAGCAGGGACGCCGGGACACATAATTCACCCCTCCACTTT

clone size: NA
V gene: TRBV18
J gene: TRBJ1-2
D gene: NA
CDR3 protein: CASSPPGGTYGYTF
CDR3 DNA: TGTGCCAGCTCACCGCCTGGGGGGACCTATGGCTACACCTTC

clone size: few
V gene: TRBV20-1
J gene: TRBJ2-7
D gene: TRBD2
CDR3 protein: CSASPLLAGGYNEQYF
CDR3 DNA: TGCAGTGCTAGTCCTCTCCTAGCGGGAGGCTACAATGAGCAGTACTTC

clone size: NA
V gene: TRBV3-1
J gene: TRBJ2-3
D gene: NA
CDR3 protein: CASSQAEFVTQYF
CDR3 DNA: TGTGCCAGCAGCCAAGCCGAATTTGTCACGCAGTATTTT

clone size: NA
V gene: TRBV12-5
J gene: TRBJ1-6
D gene: NA
CDR3 protein: CASGLVGLTASSYNSPLHF
CDR3 DNA: TGTGCTAGTGGTTTGGTCGGTTTGACAGCGAGCTCCTATAATTCACCCCTCCACTTT

clone size: NA
V gene: TRBV25-1
J gene: TRBJ2-2
D gene: TRBD2
CDR3 protein: CASGEPGLVDTGELFF
CDR3 DNA: TGTGCCAGCGGAGAACCGGGACTAGTGGACACCGGGGAGCTGTTTTTT

clone size: few
V gene: TRBV20-1
J gene: TRBJ2-1
D gene: TRBD2
CDR3 protein: CSARGVSLAAVNNEQFF
CDR3 DNA: TGTAGTGCTAGGGGAGTCTCACTAGCGGCCGTGAACAATGAGCAGTTCTTC

clone size: NA
V gene: TRBV12-3/TRBV12-4
J gene: TRBJ1-4
D gene: TRBD1
CDR3 protein: CASSLQRSGTGVEKLFF
CDR3 DNA: TGTGCCAGCAGTTTACAGCGCTCCGGGACAGGGGTGGAAAAACTGTTTTTT

clone size: NA
V gene: TRBV6-1
J gene: TRBJ2-3
D gene: TRBD2
CDR3 protein: CASTVGTSGGSTDTQYF
CDR3 DNA: TGTGCCAGCACTGTTGGGACTAGCGGGGGGAGCACAGATACGCAGTATTTT

clone size: many
V gene: TRBV20-1
J gene: TRBJ2-5
D gene: TRBD1
CDR3 protein: CSAGFDRGILETQYF
CDR3 DNA: TGCAGTGCCGGCTTCGACAGGGGGATTCTAGAGACCCAGTACTTC

clone size: few
V gene: TRBV6-1
J gene: TRBJ2-7
D gene: TRBD1
CDR3 protein: CASRDSRPIYEQYF
CDR3 DNA: TGTGCCAGCCGGGACAGCCGGCCAATTTACGAGCAGTACTTC

clone size: few
V gene: TRBV20-1
J gene: TRBJ2-7
D gene: TRBD2
CDR3 protein: CSAYGTSGRSYEQYF
CDR3 DNA: TGCAGTGCTTATGGGACTAGCGGGAGATCGTACGAGCAGTACTTC

clone size: NA
V gene: TRBV6-1
J gene: TRBJ2-1
D gene: NA
CDR3 protein: CASISVHEGSYNEQFF
CDR3 DNA: TGTGCCAGCATTTCCGTCCATGAGGGGTCCTACAATGAGCAGTTCTTC

clone size: many
V gene: TRBV29-1
J gene: TRBJ2-4
D gene: NA
CDR3 protein: CSVSDMRAKNIQYF
CDR3 DNA: TGCAGCGTTAGCGACATGAGGGCCAAAAACATTCAGTACTTC

clone size: NA
V gene: TRBV6-5
J gene: TRBJ2-2
D gene: NA
CDR3 protein: CASRPRPGDTGELFF
CDR3 DNA: TGTGCCAGCAGGCCAAGACCAGGTGACACCGGGGAGCTGTTTTTT

clone size: few
V gene: TRBV20-1
J gene: TRBJ2-5
D gene: NA
CDR3 protein: CSAPLASNDEQYF
CDR3 DNA: TGCAGTGCCCCGTTGGCTAGCAACGATGAGCAGTACTTC

clone size: NA
V gene: TRBV9
J gene: TRBJ2-7
D gene: NA
CDR3 protein: CASSVGHGNSYEQYF
CDR3 DNA: TGTGCCAGCAGCGTAGGGCACGGTAACTCCTACGAGCAGTACTTC

clone size: NA
V gene: TRBV7-9
J gene: TRBJ1-4
D gene: TRBD1
CDR3 protein: CASSFRTGYNEKLFF
CDR3 DNA: TGTGCCAGCAGCTTCCGGACAGGTTATAATGAAAAACTGTTTTTT

clone size: NA
V gene: TRBV28
J gene: TRBJ1-6
D gene: TRBD1
CDR3 protein: CASSLTPGTGGKSPLHF
CDR3 DNA: TGTGCCAGCAGCCTTACTCCAGGGACAGGGGGCAAATCACCCCTCCACTTT

clone size: NA
V gene: TRBV5-1
J gene: TRBJ2-3
D gene: NA
CDR3 protein: CASSLAGMGTDTQYF
CDR3 DNA: TGCGCCAGCAGCTTGGCAGGGATGGGCACAGATACGCAGTATTTT

clone size: NA
V gene: TRBV12-3/TRBV12-4
J gene: TRBJ2-1
D gene: NA
CDR3 protein: CASRLGPINEQFF
CDR3 DNA: TGTGCCAGCAGACTCGGACCCATCAATGAGCAGTTCTTC

clone size: NA
V gene: TRBV27
J gene: TRBJ1-5
D gene: NA
CDR3 protein: CASAGSGNQPQHF
CDR3 DNA: TGTGCCAGCGCTGGGAGCGGCAATCAGCCCCAGCATTTT

clone size: NA
V gene: TRBV25-1
J gene: TRBJ2-7
D gene: NA
CDR3 protein: CASSGAGSVEYEQYF
CDR3 DNA: TGTGCCAGCAGTGGAGCCGGGAGCGTGGAATACGAGCAGTACTTC

clone size: few
V gene: TRBV20-1
J gene: TRBJ2-1
D gene: TRBD2
CDR3 protein: CSPRPGGPYNEQFF
CDR3 DNA: TGCAGTCCCAGACCGGGGGGGCCCTACAATGAGCAGTTCTTC

clone size: NA
V gene: TRBV10-1
J gene: TRBJ2-5
D gene: NA
CDR3 protein: CASYGRGRSQTQYF
CDR3 DNA: TGCGCCAGCTACGGCAGGGGTCGTTCACAGACCCAGTACTTC

clone size: few
V gene: TRBV7-9
J gene: TRBJ1-4
D gene: NA
CDR3 protein: CASSLGAWANEKLFF
CDR3 DNA: TGTGCCAGCAGCTTGGGTGCCTGGGCGAATGAAAAACTGTTTTTT

clone size: few
V gene: TRBV29-1
J gene: TRBJ1-2
D gene: TRBD1
CDR3 protein: CSVGDRARGYTF
CDR3 DNA: TGCAGCGTTGGCGACAGGGCTCGTGGCTACACCTTC

clone size: few
V gene: TRBV7-2
J gene: TRBJ2-5
D gene: NA
CDR3 protein: CASSLSYSETETQYF
CDR3 DNA: TGTGCCAGCAGCTTATCTTACTCGGAAACGGAGACCCAGTACTTC

clone size: NA
V gene: TRBV29-1
J gene: TRBJ2-1
D gene: NA
CDR3 protein: CSVEGRGGYNEQFF
CDR3 DNA: TGCAGCGTTGAGGGCAGGGGCGGTTACAATGAGCAGTTCTTC

clone size: NA
V gene: TRBV3-1
J gene: TRBJ2-3
D gene: NA
CDR3 protein: CASSQNLPNTDTQYF
CDR3 DNA: TGTGCCAGCAGCCAAAATTTGCCGAACACAGATACGCAGTATTTT

clone size: few
V gene: TRBV12-3/TRBV12-4
J gene: TRBJ2-3
D gene: TRBD1
CDR3 protein: CASSFGTGVADTQYF
CDR3 DNA: TGTGCCAGCAGTTTTGGGACAGGTGTCGCAGATACGCAGTATTTT

clone size: NA
V gene: TRBV12-3/TRBV12-4
J gene: TRBJ2-1
D gene: NA
CDR3 protein: CASSLFGRGGGYNEQFF
CDR3 DNA: TGTGCCAGCAGTTTATTTGGTCGGGGTGGAGGCTACAATGAGCAGTTCTTC

clone size: NA
V gene: TRBV4-1
J gene: TRBJ2-5
D gene: TRBD1
CDR3 protein: CASSQGRQGLQETQYF
CDR3 DNA: TGCGCCAGCAGCCAAGGTCGACAGGGCCTACAAGAGACCCAGTACTTC

clone size: NA
V gene: TRBV12-5
J gene: TRBJ1-1
D gene: TRBD1
CDR3 protein: CASGLGSGQGASRAFF
CDR3 DNA: TGTGCTAGTGGTTTGGGTTCCGGACAGGGGGCAAGTCGCGCTTTCTTT

clone size: few
V gene: TRBV6-5
J gene: TRBJ1-2
D gene: NA
CDR3 protein: CASSYSGQYFYGYTF
CDR3 DNA: TGTGCCAGCAGTTACTCCGGACAGTACTTCTATGGCTACACCTTC

clone size: few
V gene: TRBV3-1
J gene: TRBJ1-6
D gene: NA
CDR3 protein: CASSLQGRDSPLHF
CDR3 DNA: TGTGCCAGCAGCCTACAGGGTCGGGATTCACCCCTCCACTTT

clone size: many
V gene: TRBV20-1
J gene: TRBJ1-6
D gene: NA
CDR3 protein: CSARDGNSPLHF
CDR3 DNA: TGCAGTGCTAGGGACGGAAATTCACCCCTCCACTTT

clone size: few
V gene: TRBV29-1
J gene: TRBJ1-1
D gene: TRBD1
CDR3 protein: CSATGQGVTEAFF
CDR3 DNA: TGCAGCGCCACGGGACAGGGGGTAACTGAAGCTTTCTTT

clone size: NA
V gene: TRBV20-1
J gene: TRBJ1-2
D gene: NA
CDR3 protein: CSAHSNRGPTNYGYTF
CDR3 DNA: TGCAGTGCTCACTCCAACCGGGGCCCGACTAACTATGGCTACACCTTC

clone size: NA
V gene: TRBV6-1
J gene: TRBJ1-4
D gene: TRBD1
CDR3 protein: CASKGAVEKLFF
CDR3 DNA: TGTGCCAGCAAGGGGGCAGTTGAAAAACTGTTTTTT